This TCR beta chain was sequenced during a study of blood T cell repertoires in COVID-19. Looking at the study overall: Sites in the United States, Italy and Spain provided acute and convalescent COVID-19 samples. Sources were T cells, B-cell-depleted T cells, or PBMCs; the material itself was cDNA or gDNA.

V lost 0 bases to trimming and J lost 4 bases, with 14 bases between them. The germline CDR1 and CDR2 sequences are SGHRS and YFSETQ. This CDR3 spans 15 amino acids. In the original processing: Estimates of nucleated cell counts were drawn from the amplification of reference gene primers. TCRdb's copy holds only in-frame clones and misses some; the assay was immunoSEQ multiplex PCR. V, J and clone size derive from that table, while D and trimming were established from the DNA sequence. The repertoire consists of almost 55,000 clones, with approximately 88% occurring once and the leading ten covering 3.5%.

The TCR was taken from a human donor in a cohort sampled during active COVID-19. The chain is built from TRBV5-1 and TRBJ2-7; TRBD2 might be the D (5 bases). The sample taken for sequencing was peripheral blood. DNA for the CDR3: TGCGCCAGCAGCTTGGTTCCGGGGAAGGGTTACGAGCAGTACTTC. This gives the protein CASSLVPGKGYEQYF.